The 8 T cell receptor beta chains below come from one sample, sequenced in a study of blood T cell repertoires in COVID-19. Produced via immunoSEQ multiplex PCR; TCRdb's table is partial and in-frame only. The profile shows some 320,000 clones, approximately 91% of them singletons. The material sequenced was PBMCs or T cells enriched from blood (not recorded which). These receptors were obtained from a man between 60 and 75 years old who had recovered from COVID-19.

This chain links TRBV9 with TRBJ1-2; TRBD1 aligns across 10 bases. V lost 3 bases, J lost 6 bases, and 8 bases stayed unmatched. Germline lookup yields CDR1 SGDLS and CDR2 YYNGEE. CDR3 length: 15 residues. CDR3: CASSAGDRGSDGYTF. DNA of the CDR3: TGTGCCAGCAGCGCGGGGGACAGGGGATCGGATGGCTACACCTTC.

CDR3: CATRGQGNGAFF. Written as DNA, the CDR3 is TGTGCCACCAGGGGACAGGGAAACGGAGCTTTCTTT. J is TRBJ1-1 and V is TRBV24-1; 9 nucleotides match TRBD1. CDR1 KGHDR and CDR2 SFDVKD come from the germline V gene. V dropped 7 bases and J dropped 10; count of bases not matched to a gene: 6. This CDR3 comprises 12 residues.

V and J are TRBV27 and TRBJ1-5; 10 positions agree with TRBD1. Germline CDR1 is MNHEY and CDR2 is SMNVEV (reference sequence). V shed 4 bases and J 0 bases; nucleotides not matched to a gene: 3. This CDR3 region has 16 residues. This CDR3 reads CASSSGDRGSNQPQHF. In DNA, the CDR3 is TGTGCCAGCAGTTCCGGGGACAGGGGTAGCAATCAGCCCCAGCATTTT.

The J gene is TRBJ2-1, the V gene TRBV4-1; D uncertain. Germline CDR1 is MGHRA and CDR2 is YSYEKL. Trimming cost V 0 bases and J 12 bases, with 12 bases left between them. The CDR3 has 13 residues. The CDR3 region is CASSQDQMTGQFF. The CDR3 bases are TGCGCCAGCAGCCAAGATCAAATGACTGGGCAGTTCTTC.

The chain couples TRBV2 to TRBJ1-5; D is possibly TRBD1 (5 bases). The CDR3 is 14 residues long. CDR1 SNHLY and CDR2 FYNNEI come from the germline V gene. Trimming took 8 bases from V and 4 from J, leaving 15 bases between them. The CDR3 protein is CASGGEIGNQPQHF. The CDR3 DNA reads TGTGCCAGCGGGGGGGAAATAGGAAATCAGCCCCAGCATTTT.

The V gene is TRBV4-2, the J gene TRBJ2-1; TRBD2 aligns across 8 bases. There are 16 residues in the CDR3. J lost 5 bases, V lost 0 bases, and 6 bases had no gene match. Germline CDR1 LGHNA, CDR2 YNFKEQ. This chain's CDR3 is CASSQERLAGDNEQFF. The CDR3 coding sequence is TGTGCCAGCAGCCAAGAACGGCTAGCGGGTGACAATGAGCAGTTCTTC.

This chain connects TRBV4-3 to TRBJ1-1; a weak D match, TRBD1 (6 bases). This CDR3 is built from 15 residues. CDR1 is LGHNA, CDR2 YSLEER, per germline. Trimming removed 4 bases from V and 4 bases from J, with 16 bases in between. CDR3 loop: CASSRYGGARTEAFF. CDR3 in DNA: TGCGCCAGCAGCCGCTACGGGGGGGCGCGCACTGAAGCTTTCTTT.

V is TRBV4-3 and J is TRBJ1-3; D gene unclear. The germline V gene encodes CDR1 LGHNA and CDR2 YSLEER. The CDR3 has 16 amino acids. V was clipped by 0 bases and J by 3 bases, with 12 bases between them. CDR3: CASSQDRGRGGNTIYF. The CDR3 DNA reads as TGCGCCAGCAGCCAAGACCGGGGTAGAGGTGGAAACACCATATATTTT.